This entry lists 24 T cell receptor beta chains sequenced from one sample in a study of blood T cell repertoires in COVID-19. Assay used: immunoSEQ multiplex PCR; TCRdb lists only in-frame clones, some missing. The repertoire holds 200,000 to 250,000 clones, with approximately 80% as singletons. Sequenced material: PBMCs or T cells enriched from blood (not recorded which). The receptor set was obtained from a man aged 55-75 years who had recovered from COVID-19.

The chain employs TRBV29-1 and TRBJ2-1, with 8 bases identical to TRBD1. CDR3 size: 16 residues. The V gene's germline CDR1 is SQVTM and CDR2 ANQGSEA. Trimming took 7 bases from V and 6 from J; bases not matched to a gene: 17. CDR3: CSAPSIQGVKGNEQFF. The CDR3 nucleotides read TGCAGCGCCCCGTCTATACAGGGGGTGAAGGGCAATGAGCAGTTCTTC.

The chain is built from TRBV12-5 and TRBJ1-2; D unclear. V lost 0 bases to trimming and J lost 8 bases, with 7 bases between them. Germline CDR1 LGHNT, CDR2 FRNRAP. The CDR3 has 12 residues. The CDR3 bases are TGTGCTAGTGGTTTGGTACGGGGAGGCTACACCTTC. It encodes CASGLVRGGYTF. The complete variable domain, with remaining parts taken from reference TRBV12-5 and TRBJ1-2, reads DARVTQTPRHKVTEMGQEVTMRCQPILGHNTVFWYRQTMMQGLELLAYFRNRAPLDDSGMPKDRFSAEMPDATLATLKIQPSEPRDSAVYFCASGLVRGGYTFGSGTRLTVV.

This clone has a single count. The chain employs TRBV7-8 and TRBJ1-2; D possibly corresponds to TRBD1 (6 bases). Trimming cost V 6 bases and J 8 bases, with 16 bases left between them. The V gene's germline CDR1 is SGHVS and CDR2 FQNEAQ. This CDR3 spans 13 amino acids. CDR3 loop: CASRRGGVEGYTF. Here the CDR3 DNA reads TGTGCCAGCAGGCGAGGGGGGGTGGAGGGCTACACCTTC.

J is TRBJ2-1 and V is TRBV11-3; perhaps TRBD2 as D (6 bases). From germline, CDR1 is SGHNT and CDR2 YENEEA. The CDR3 runs to 17 residues. Trimming shortened V by 5 bases and J by 0 bases, and 17 bases separated the two germline ends. Written as DNA, the CDR3 is TGTGCCAGCAGCCTCGGGAGAGTAGAAAGCTCCTACAATGAGCAGTTCTTC. Amino acids: CASSLGRVESSYNEQFF.

The chain recombines TRBV6-5 with TRBJ1-5; a weak D match, TRBD1 (6 bases). CDR3 length equals 14 residues. Trimming shortened V by 4 bases and J by 2 bases, and 9 bases separated the two germline ends. In germline, CDR1 is MNHEY, CDR2 SVGAGI. CDR3 bases: TGTGCCAGCAGTTCCCGACAGGGCAATCAGCCCCAGCATTTT. This codes for CASSSRQGNQPQHF.

The chain recombines TRBV5-1 with TRBJ2-5; TRBD2 agrees at 7 bases. The CDR3 runs to 16 residues. In germline, CDR1 is SGHRS, CDR2 YFSETQ. The ends lost 6 bases at V and 0 bases at J; junction bases unmatched: 11. CDR3 coding DNA: TGCGCCAGCACTTTTGGGACGGGGGGTTACCAAGAGACCCAGTACTTC. Residues: CASTFGTGGYQETQYF.

The chain carries TRBV27 and TRBJ2-7; D possibly corresponds to TRBD1 (5 bases). Trimming removed 1 base from V and 3 bases from J, with 7 bases in between. The CDR3 extends over 13 amino acids. Germline V CDR1 and CDR2: MNHEY, SMNVEV (reference sequence). CDR3 nucleotides: TGTGCCAGCAGTTTATATACAGGCTACGAGCAGTACTTC. Translating it yields CASSLYTGYEQYF.

The gene calls are TRBV6-5 and TRBJ2-7; 8 bases are a match to TRBD2. V lost 4 bases and J lost 4; bases outside the gene matches: 6. This CDR3 spans 14 amino acids. Germline V gives CDR1 MNHEY, CDR2 SVGAGI. The CDR3 region is CASSSPGGAYEQYF. Here the CDR3 DNA reads TGTGCCAGCAGTTCTCCCGGGGGGGCATACGAGCAGTACTTC.

The rearrangement uses TRBV11-3 and TRBJ2-2; 7 bases line up with TRBD1. In germline, CDR1 is SGHNT, CDR2 YENEEA. The trim removed 2 bases at V and 3 bases at J, leaving 6 bases unmatched. This CDR3 contains 16 residues. For the CDR3, the DNA is TGTGCCAGCAGCTTATTCGGGACAGCCTACACCGGGGAGCTGTTTTTT. The encoded protein is CASSLFGTAYTGELFF.

Ten or more counts support this clone. The chain recombines TRBV25-1 with TRBJ2-5; D is possibly TRBD1 (5 bases). The germline gives CDR1 MGHDK, CDR2 SYGVNS. V was cut by 4 bases and J by 2 bases, with 11 bases left in between. CDR3 length equals 14 residues. The CDR3 is CASSATVKQETQYF. The CDR3 DNA sequence: TGTGCCAGCAGTGCGACAGTGAAGCAAGAGACCCAGTACTTC.

The rearrangement joins TRBV30 to TRBJ2-7, with D perhaps matching TRBD1 (5 bases). There are 15 residues in the CDR3. V was cut by 4 bases and J by 0 bases, with 16 bases left in between. Germline CDR1 reads GTSNPN; CDR2 reads SVGIG (reference sequence). CDR3 nucleotide sequence: TGTGCCTGGATGGGTCCCGGACATACCTCCTACGAGCAGTACTTC. It translates to CAWMGPGHTSYEQYF.

As to this clone: The identical CDR3 is also encoded by other nucleotide sequences in the sample. The J gene is TRBJ1-3, the V gene TRBV5-1; TRBD1 is a possible D gene (5 bases). The CDR3 extends over 14 amino acids. Trimming shortened V by 0 bases and J by 1 base, and 5 bases separated the two germline ends. Germline V lookup: CDR1 SGHRS, CDR2 YFSETQ. The DNA for the CDR3 is TGCGCCAGCAGCTTGGAGGGGTCTGGAAACACCATATATTTT. This sequence encodes CASSLEGSGNTIYF.

The chain employs TRBV19 and TRBJ1-5, with 7 bases aligning to TRBD1. This CDR3 region has 15 residues. CDR1 LNHDA and CDR2 SQIVND come from the germline V gene (reference sequence). Losses at the gene ends were 3 bases for V and 4 bases for J; bases not matched to a gene: 6. The CDR3 DNA follows: TGTGCCAGTAGTATCGGCAGGGGGGATAATCAGCCCCAGCATTTT. It yields the protein CASSIGRGDNQPQHF.

The chain uses TRBV7-9 and TRBJ1-4, with TRBD1 identical over 8 bases. The CDR3 extends over 16 amino acids. After removal of 3 bases from V and 6 bases from J, the junction contained 9 bases not matched to a gene. CDR1 is SEHNR and CDR2 is FQNEAQ in the germline V gene (reference sequence). The CDR3 loop reads CASSFYTGTGHEKLFF. The CDR3 coding sequence is TGTGCCAGCAGCTTTTATACCGGGACAGGTCATGAAAAACTGTTTTTT. The complete variable domain, with remaining parts taken from reference TRBV7-9 and TRBJ1-4, reads DTGVSQNPRHKITKRGQNVTFRCDPISEHNRLYWYRQTLGQGPEFLTYFQNEAQLEKSRLLSDRFSAERPKGSFSTLEIQRTEQGDSAMYLCASSFYTGTGHEKLFFGSGTQLSVL.

The chain has TRBV27 and TRBJ2-7; 8 nucleotides agree with TRBD2. V lost 3 bases, J lost 0 bases, and 4 bases stayed unmatched. The CDR3 has 15 amino acids. Looked up from germline, CDR1 is MNHEY and CDR2 is SMNVEV (reference sequence). CDR3 in DNA: TGTGCCAGCAGTTTGTCCCTAGCGGGCTCCTACGAGCAGTACTTC. This codes for CASSLSLAGSYEQYF.

Details on this clone: Other DNA sequences in this specimen translate into the identical CDR3. The chain uses TRBV3-1 (or the pseudogene TRBV3-2) and TRBJ1-2; 7 bases align to TRBD1. The J segment lost 2 bases and the V segment lost 1 base, leaving 1 base of the junction unmatched. There are 14 residues in the CDR3. Germline lookup yields CDR1 LGHDT and CDR2 YNNKEL (reference sequence). The CDR3 loop reads CASSQGGGNYGYTF. The CDR3 nucleotides are TGTGCCAGCAGCCAAGGAGGGGGCAACTATGGCTACACCTTC.

The chain uses TRBV5-8 and TRBJ2-2; TRBD2 is a possible D gene (5 bases). The CDR3 runs 15 residues. V lost 5 bases to trimming and J lost 4 bases, with 15 bases between them. Germline V CDR1 and CDR2: SGHTS, YDEGEE. The CDR3 DNA sequence: TGTGCCAGCAGGCGTCCGATAGCGAGCACCGGGGAGCTGTTTTTT. Protein sequence: CASRRPIASTGELFF.

This rearrangement joins TRBV6-5 to TRBJ2-7, with 8 bases that match TRBD1. This CDR3 spans 15 amino acids. V lost 5 bases and J lost 2; bases outside the gene matches: 8. Germline V CDR1 and CDR2: MNHEY, SVGAGI. The CDR3 is CASSPSGGETYEQYF. DNA for the CDR3: TGTGCCAGCAGTCCGTCAGGGGGCGAAACCTACGAGCAGTACTTC.

This chain connects TRBV19 to TRBJ1-2, with unresolved D. V lost 1 base and J lost 2, with 11 bases in between. There are 15 residues in the CDR3. Germline V gene data show CDR1 as LNHDA and CDR2 as SQIVND (reference sequence). The CDR3 spells CASSIGPGTNYGYTF. DNA for the CDR3: TGTGCCAGTAGTATAGGGCCGGGAACCAACTATGGCTACACCTTC. Full variable domain (rest looked up from reference TRBV19 and TRBJ1-2): DGGITQSPKYLFRKEGQNVTLSCEQNLNHDAMYWYRQDPGQGLRLIYYSQIVNDFQKGDIAEGYSVSREKKESFPLTVTSAQKNPTAFYLCASSIGPGTNYGYTFGSGTRLTVV.

The chain links TRBV7-2 to TRBJ2-3; TRBD2 matches at 13 bases. CDR3 length: 16 residues. CDR1 and CDR2 (germline): SGHTA, FQGNSA. V shed 5 bases, J shed 6 bases, and the junction held 8 bases outside the gene matches. The CDR3: CASSRGLAGSEDTQYF. DNA of the CDR3: TGTGCCAGCAGCAGGGGACTAGCGGGGAGCGAGGATACGCAGTATTTT.

The chain is built from TRBV20-1 and TRBJ1-6, with TRBD1 matching over 7 bases. The CDR3 sequence is 11 residues long. The germline V gene encodes CDR1 DFQATT and CDR2 SNEGSKA (reference sequence). The V and J ends lost 6 bases and 17 bases, in that order; junction bases with no gene match: 10. CDR3 residues: CSAAGGLVVHF. The CDR3 nucleotides are TGCAGTGCAGCAGGGGGTTTGGTGGTCCACTTT.

The CDR3 reads CASSTSGNSYEQYF. The CDR3 coding sequence is TGTGCCAGCAGCACCAGCGGAAACTCCTACGAGCAGTACTTC. The chain couples TRBV7-9 to TRBJ2-7, with D perhaps TRBD2 (5 bases). The germline gives CDR1 SEHNR, CDR2 FQNEAQ (reference sequence). This CDR3 comprises 14 residues. The V gene lost 5 bases and the J gene lost 0 bases, with 11 bases spanning the gap.

The chain recombines TRBV3-1 (or the pseudogene TRBV3-2) with TRBJ2-5; D perhaps matches TRBD2 (5 bases). Germline loops: CDR1 LGHDT, CDR2 YNNKEL (reference sequence). With 6 bases removed from V and 5 bases from J, the gap between germline ends came to 10 bases. The CDR3 extends over 12 amino acids. The CDR3 coding sequence is TGTGCCAGCAGGCCTCGAGGGGAGACCCAGTACTTC. It codes for CASRPRGETQYF.

The rearrangement links TRBV30 to TRBJ1-6, with D possibly being TRBD1 (5 bases). The germline V gene encodes CDR1 GTSNPN and CDR2 SVGIG (reference sequence). Trimming left V 0 bases short and J 5 bases short, with 14 bases between. CDR3 size: 16 residues. CDR3 in amino acids: CAWSVSAWTNNSPLHF. The CDR3 DNA reads TGTGCCTGGAGTGTATCTGCCTGGACAAATAATTCACCCCTCCACTTT.